The clone carrying this T cell receptor (beta chain) was recorded many times. V was clipped by 4 bases and J by 3 bases, with 10 bases between them. CDR3 length: 14 residues. Germline CDR1 reads SGHRS; CDR2 reads YFSETQ. These data belong to a study of CD8 T cells in ankylosing spondylitis. TCRdb analysed the 5' RACE reads with MiXCR anew, one entry per CDR3 protein. The profile shows around 130,000 distinct CDR3 sequences, roughly 9% of them singletons. The sequenced material came from blood, either unsorted or a sorted T cell fraction (not recorded which). The origin of this receptor is a male donor with ankylosing spondylitis or in good health (not recorded which). The V call is TRBV5-1, the J call TRBJ2-2; D gene ambiguous. CDR3 coding DNA: TGCGCCAGCAGCGCTGGGCCGGACACCGGGGAGCTGTTTTTT. It specifies CASSAGPDTGELFF.